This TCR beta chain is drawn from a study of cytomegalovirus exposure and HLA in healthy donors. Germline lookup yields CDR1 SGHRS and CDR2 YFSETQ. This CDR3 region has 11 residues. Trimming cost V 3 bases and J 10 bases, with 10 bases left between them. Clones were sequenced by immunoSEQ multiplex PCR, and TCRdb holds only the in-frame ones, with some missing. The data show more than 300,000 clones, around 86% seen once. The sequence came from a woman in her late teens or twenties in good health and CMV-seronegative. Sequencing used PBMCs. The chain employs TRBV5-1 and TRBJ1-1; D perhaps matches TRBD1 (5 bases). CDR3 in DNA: TGCGCCAGCAGCTACAGCGGGACAGCTTTCTTT. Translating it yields CASSYSGTAFF.